Below are 8 T cell receptor beta chains sequenced from a single sample in a study of blood T cells in healthy people across ages. For the second PCR, which ran for 7 to 11 cycles, a sample-barcoded 5' primer and a J-beta primer mix were used. TCRdb redid the calling of the 5' RACE reads with MiXCR, one entry per CDR3 protein. Of roughly 1.7 million distinct CDR3 sequences in the sample, about 31% are singletons; the top ten hold 11%. Sequenced input: blood. The source of these receptors is a woman in her 30s in good health.

Only a few counts were recorded for this clonotype. V gene TRBV6-1 combines with J gene TRBJ2-5; D is possibly TRBD1 (6 bases). V lost 1 base, J lost 4 bases, and 10 bases lay in between. This CDR3 spans 14 amino acids. The germline V gene encodes CDR1 MNHNS and CDR2 SASEGT. CDR3 nucleotides: TGTGCCAGCAGTGAAGGTTGGGGGCTAGAGACCCAGTACTTC. Its translation is CASSEGWGLETQYF.

This chain links TRBV29-1 with TRBJ2-1; possibly TRBD1 or TRBD2 for D (7 bases each). V shed 5 bases and J shed 7 bases, with 18 bases lying between them. CDR1 and CDR2 (germline): SQVTM, ANQGSEA. The CDR3 is 14 residues long. CDR3 in amino acids: CSVPRGGSGNEQFF. The DNA for the CDR3 is TGCAGCGTTCCCAGGGGGGGTAGCGGAAATGAGCAGTTCTTC.

The CDR3 reads CASSQVGNRGLNEKLFF. The CDR3 DNA follows: TGTGCCAGCAGCCAAGTGGGAAACCGCGGGCTTAATGAAAAACTGTTTTTT. The chain is built from TRBV3-1 and TRBJ1-4; D remains unclear. The CDR3 contains 17 residues. V was pared by 1 base and J by 4 bases, with 16 bases between. CDR1 LGHDT and CDR2 YNNKEL come from the germline V gene (reference sequence).

In its sample, this clonotype was seen a few times. This chain connects TRBV7-9 to TRBJ1-1, with 8 bases lining up with TRBD1. Germline assignment: CDR1 SEHNR and CDR2 FQNEAQ (reference sequence). Trimming took 5 bases from V and 0 from J; bases not matched to a gene: 11. The CDR3 is made up of 17 amino acids. The CDR3 region is CASSAGQGDGMNTEAFF. DNA of the CDR3: TGTGCCAGCAGCGCCGGACAGGGAGATGGGATGAACACTGAAGCTTTCTTT.

This chain joins TRBV5-1 and TRBJ2-5; D may correspond to TRBD1 or TRBD2 (5 bases each). V lost 1 base and J lost 0, with 19 bases in between. In germline, CDR1 is SGHRS, CDR2 YFSETQ. The CDR3 loop spans 18 amino acids. CDR3 loop: CASSLKLLGVRNQETQYF. DNA for the CDR3: TGCGCCAGCAGCTTGAAACTTCTGGGGGTAAGAAACCAAGAGACCCAGTACTTC. Full variable domain (outside the CDR3, taken from reference TRBV5-1 and TRBJ2-5): KAGVTQTPRYLIKTRGQQVTLSCSPISGHRSVSWYQQTPGQGLQFLFEYFSETQRNKGNFPGRFSGRQFSNSRSEMNVSTLELGDSALYLCASSLKLLGVRNQETQYFGPGTRLLVL.

The chain is built from TRBV7-9 and TRBJ1-2; 8 positions agree with TRBD1. This CDR3 contains 15 residues. The germline gives CDR1 SEHNR, CDR2 FQNEAQ (reference sequence). J was trimmed by 3 bases and V by 5 bases; bases with no gene match: 8. The CDR3 here is CASSLRQGSDYGYTF. The CDR3 region has the DNA TGTGCCAGCAGCCTCCGACAGGGGTCGGACTATGGCTACACCTTC.

This clonotype was detected only once. Mismatch with germline at one junction end may stem from a read error. The rearrangement links TRBV11-1 to TRBJ2-3, with TRBD2 identical over 12 bases. Per the germline V gene, CDR1 is SGHAT and CDR2 is FQDESV (reference sequence). The CDR3 extends over 16 amino acids. DNA of the CDR3: TGTGCCGGCAGCCGTGGACTAGCGGGAACCACAGATACGCAGTATTTT. This sequence encodes CAGSRGLAGTTDTQYF.

This chain links TRBV20-1 with TRBJ2-3; perhaps D is TRBD1 or TRBD2 (5 bases each). The CDR3 runs to 14 residues. Germline V CDR1 and CDR2: DFQATT, SNEGSKA (reference sequence). The ends were cut back, 3 bases at V and 1 base at J, with 11 bases in the middle. CDR3 nucleotides: TGCAGTGCTAGGGGGGAGTGGGGCACAGATACGCAGTATTTT. It codes for CSARGEWGTDTQYF.